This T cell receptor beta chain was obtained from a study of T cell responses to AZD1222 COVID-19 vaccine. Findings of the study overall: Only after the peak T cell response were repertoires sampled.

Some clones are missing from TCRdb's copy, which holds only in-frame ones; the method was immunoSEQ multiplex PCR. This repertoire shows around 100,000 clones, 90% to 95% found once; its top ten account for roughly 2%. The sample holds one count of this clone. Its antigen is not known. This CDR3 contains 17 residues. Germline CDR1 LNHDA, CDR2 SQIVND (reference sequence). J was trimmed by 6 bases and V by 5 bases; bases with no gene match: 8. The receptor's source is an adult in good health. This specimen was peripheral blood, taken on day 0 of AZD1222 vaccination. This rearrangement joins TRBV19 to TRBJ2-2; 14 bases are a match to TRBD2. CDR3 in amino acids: CASSSRLAGGRPGELFF. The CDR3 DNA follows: TGTGCCAGTAGTTCAAGACTAGCGGGAGGGAGGCCCGGGGAGCTGTTTTTT. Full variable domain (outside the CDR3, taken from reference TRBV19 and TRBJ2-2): DGGITQSPKYLFRKEGQNVTLSCEQNLNHDAMYWYRQDPGQGLRLIYYSQIVNDFQKGDIAEGYSVSREKKESFPLTVTSAQKNPTAFYLCASSSRLAGGRPGELFFGEGSRLTVL.